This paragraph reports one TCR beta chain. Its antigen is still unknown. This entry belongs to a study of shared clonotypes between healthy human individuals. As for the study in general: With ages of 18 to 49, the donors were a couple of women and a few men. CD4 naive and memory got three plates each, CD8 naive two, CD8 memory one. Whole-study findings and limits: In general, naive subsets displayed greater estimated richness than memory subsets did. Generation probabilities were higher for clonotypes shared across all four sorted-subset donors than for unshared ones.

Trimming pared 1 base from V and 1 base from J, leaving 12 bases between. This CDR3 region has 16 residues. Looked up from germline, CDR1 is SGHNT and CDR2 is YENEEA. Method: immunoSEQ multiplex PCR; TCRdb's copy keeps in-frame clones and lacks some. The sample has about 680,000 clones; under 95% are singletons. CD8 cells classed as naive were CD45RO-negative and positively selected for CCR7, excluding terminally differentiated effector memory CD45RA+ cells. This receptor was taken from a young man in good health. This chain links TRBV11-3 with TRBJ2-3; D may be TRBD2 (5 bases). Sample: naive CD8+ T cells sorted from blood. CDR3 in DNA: TGTGCCAGCAGCTTAGGGGGAGAGATTGGCACAGATACGCAGTATTTT. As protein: CASSLGGEIGTDTQYF.